This note documents a single T cell receptor beta chain sequence. The antigen is unknown. Stated treatment: oral pan-JAK inhibitor, 5-10 mg twice daily. Specimens obtained from alopecia areata patients comprised lesional scalp punch biopsies and peripheral blood. The data derive from a study of CD8+ T cells in alopecia areata. Study information: It was oral tofacitinib, at 5 to 10 mg twice daily, that treated patients received. Dosing with tofacitinib proceeded for 6 to 18 months, followed by 6 months off drug. Whole-study findings and limits: Among the 100 top clones, expanded CD8+ clones, like scalp clonality, were significantly decreased by tofacitinib.

Isolated RNA was reverse transcribed into cDNA used as the sequencing template. Produced via immunoSEQ multiplex PCR; TCRdb's table is partial and in-frame only. This sample has about 190,000 clones, with about three fifths found just once. V was clipped by 8 bases and J by 2 bases, with 13 bases between them. The length of the CDR3 is 14 residues. CDR1 is MNHNS and CDR2 is SASEGT in the germline V gene. The V and J genes are TRBV6-1 and TRBJ1-5, with D unclear. This receptor was identified in a human donor with alopecia areata. This material consisted of CD4+ T cells sorted from blood, taken at week 4, from a patient treated with tofacitinib. CDR3 DNA: TGTGCCAGCGAGCCCGGGGTGGGCAATCAGCCCCAGCATTTT. It codes for CASEPGVGNQPQHF.